The 9 T cell receptor beta chains presented below share a single source sample, sequenced in a study of CD8 T cells in ankylosing spondylitis. In TCRdb, the 5' RACE reads were re-called with MiXCR into one record per CDR3 protein. In the table there are around 300,000 distinct CDR3 sequences, less than 25% of which are singletons. The sequencing input was blood, either unsorted or a sorted T cell fraction (not recorded which). The source of these receptors is a female donor with ankylosing spondylitis or in good health (not recorded which).

The rearrangement links TRBV5-1 to TRBJ2-2, with 8 bases lining up with TRBD1. The V segment lost 2 bases and the J segment 6 bases; nucleotides outside the gene matches: 3. Germline loops: CDR1 SGHRS, CDR2 YFSETQ. The CDR3 has 14 amino acids. CDR3 nucleotide sequence: TGCGCCAGCAGCTTATCAGGGGGCTCCGGGGAGCTGTTTTTT. Residues: CASSLSGGSGELFF.

This clonotype was observed a handful of times. The chain combines TRBV4-3 with TRBJ2-3; D is undetermined. With 1 base removed from V and 4 bases from J, the gap between germline ends came to 21 bases. The CDR3 spans 18 residues. Per germline, CDR1 LGHNA and CDR2 YSLEER. The CDR3 coding sequence is TGCGCCAGCAGCCAAGGAGTTACATCATCCGTAAGGCCAGATACGCAGTATTTT. It encodes CASSQGVTSSVRPDTQYF.

This clonotype has more than one count but fewer than ten. The genes are TRBV11-2 and TRBJ2-3, with TRBD2 matching 9 bases. Germline values: CDR1 SGHAT, CDR2 FQNNGV. J was trimmed by 6 bases and V by 3 bases; bases with no gene match: 10. CDR3 length equals 16 residues. The CDR3 bases are TGTGCCAGCAGCTTTATCCGCGGGAGGGCCGGGGATACGCAGTATTTT. Protein sequence: CASSFIRGRAGDTQYF.

Only a few counts were recorded for this clonotype. This rearrangement joins TRBV7-3 to TRBJ2-5; 9 bases are shared with TRBD2. The ends lost 9 bases at V and 5 bases at J; junction bases unmatched: 13. CDR3 length equals 15 residues. CDR1 SGHTA and CDR2 FQGTGA come from the germline V gene. The CDR3 loop reads CARYVAGGPSETQYF. The CDR3 nucleotides are TGTGCCAGATATGTCGCGGGAGGGCCGAGTGAGACCCAGTACTTC.

This clonotype was detected only a few times. The chain uses TRBV23-1 and TRBJ1-4; TRBD1 might be the D (5 bases). TRBV23-1 is sorted into the ORF group, with uncertain function. Trimming took off 4 bases at V and 0 bases at J, with 12 bases between the two ends. The CDR3 consists of 16 residues. CDR3 loop: CASSPGQGATNEKLFF. The CDR3 coding sequence is TGCGCCAGCAGTCCGGGGCAGGGTGCAACTAATGAAAAACTGTTTTTT.

The CDR3, as DNA: TGTGCCAGCAGCGGGACTAGCGGGATCAGCTCCTACGAGCAGTACTTC. Its protein product is CASSGTSGISSYEQYF. This chain uses TRBV6-1 with TRBJ2-7, with 13 bases aligning to TRBD2. V lost 6 bases and J lost 0; bases outside the gene matches: 5. The germline V gene encodes CDR1 MNHNS and CDR2 SASEGT. The CDR3 totals 16 residues.

This chain uses TRBV20-1 with TRBJ2-7; 10 positions match TRBD2. Losses at the gene ends were 2 bases for V and 2 bases for J; bases not matched to a gene: 6. Germline V lookup: CDR1 DFQATT, CDR2 SNEGSKA (reference sequence). This CDR3 has 15 amino acids. CDR3 amino acids: CSARSSSGGTYEQYF. Written as DNA, the CDR3 is TGCAGTGCTAGATCCTCTAGCGGGGGAACCTACGAGCAGTACTTC.

The CDR3 DNA reads TGTGCCAGCAGTTTTGGACGGTCGGGGCCCCAGCATTTT. This translates into CASSFGRSGPQHF. J is TRBJ1-5 and V is TRBV27; no clear D gene. Trimming pared 3 bases from V and 9 bases from J, leaving 12 bases between. CDR3 length: 13 amino acids. Germline lookup yields CDR1 MNHEY and CDR2 SMNVEV (reference sequence).

This clonotype was detected ten times or more. V gene TRBV7-2 combines with J gene TRBJ1-4, with a possible D match to TRBD1 (5 bases). The CDR3 has 14 residues. V was clipped by 3 bases and J by 6 bases, with 11 bases between them. Germline V gives CDR1 SGHTA, CDR2 FQGNSA. The CDR3 loop is CASSLAGLDEKLFF. CDR3 nucleotide sequence: TGTGCCAGCAGCTTGGCAGGGTTGGATGAAAAACTGTTTTTT.